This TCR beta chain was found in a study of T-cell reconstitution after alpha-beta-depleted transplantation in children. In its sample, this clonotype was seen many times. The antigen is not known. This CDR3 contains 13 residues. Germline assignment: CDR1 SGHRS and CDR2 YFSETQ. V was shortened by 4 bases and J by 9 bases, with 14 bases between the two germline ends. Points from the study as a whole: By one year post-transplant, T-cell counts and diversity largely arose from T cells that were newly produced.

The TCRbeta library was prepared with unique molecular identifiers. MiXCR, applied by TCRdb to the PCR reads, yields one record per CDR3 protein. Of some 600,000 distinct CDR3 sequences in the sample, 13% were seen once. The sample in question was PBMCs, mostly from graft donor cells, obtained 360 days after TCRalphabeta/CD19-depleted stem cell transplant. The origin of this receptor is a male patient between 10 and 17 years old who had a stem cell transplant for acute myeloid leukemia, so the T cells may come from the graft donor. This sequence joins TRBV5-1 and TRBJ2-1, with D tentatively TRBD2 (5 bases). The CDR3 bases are TGCGCCAGCAGCCTTGAACTAGTCGTTGAGCAGTTCTTC. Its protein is CASSLELVVEQFF.